This TCR beta chain stems from a study of blood T cell dynamics during melanoma immunotherapy. The assay was immunoSEQ multiplex PCR, and TCRdb's table has in-frame clones only and misses some. The sample shows 11,000 or so clones, about 88% of them seen only once. Whole-study findings and limits: Whether repertoire-driving clones were melanoma-specific could not be determined.

As for time point: week 3, after first cycle of checkpoint inhibitor. The CDR3 runs 12 residues. From germline, CDR1 is LNHDA and CDR2 SQIVND (reference sequence). The V gene lost 6 bases and the J gene lost 8 bases, with 13 bases spanning the gap. Regarding this clone: Its antigen is not known.

The TCR originated in a human donor with melanoma. This sample comprised blood, obtained from a patient treated with checkpoint blockade. The chain couples TRBV19 to TRBJ1-2; tentative D call: TRBD1 (5 bases). The CDR3 here is CASSPTRGGYTF. The DNA for the CDR3 is TGTGCCAGTAGCCCCACGAGGGGCGGCTACACCTTC.